This T cell receptor (beta chain) comes out of a study of cytomegalovirus exposure and HLA in healthy donors. Overall study context: For the approximately 360 genotyped donors, 80% to 90% fell within the Caucasian-associated ancestry cluster. Study-wide results and limits: The productive fraction for most TCR beta V segments was about 90% or about 30% in an earlier analysis.

A remark on this clone: The antigen is not known.

The PCR made use of 60 Vbeta and 13 Jbeta primers. Authors' analysis steps: In a later analysis, approximately 80 million unique TCR beta chains included roughly 11 million shared by two or more donors. Here immunoSEQ multiplex PCR was the method, and the copy in TCRdb shows in-frame clones only, minus some. The V and J calls and clone size were taken over from that table, and D and trimming were inferred from the DNA. The table lists about 240,000 clones, about 85% of them singletons. In germline, CDR1 is WSHSY, CDR2 SAAADI. The germline V and J ends were trimmed by 4 bases and 2 bases, with 12 bases remaining between them. The CDR3 loop spans 14 amino acids.

This TCR came from a girl aged 2-10 years in good health and CMV-seronegative. Sequenced sample: PBMCs. The chain uses TRBV10-2 and TRBJ2-7, with a weak D call TRBD1 (6 bases). This chain's CDR3 is CASSVQGSTYEQYF. CDR3 coding DNA: TGCGCCAGCAGTGTACAGGGCTCAACCTACGAGCAGTACTTC.